This TCR beta chain was captured in a study of T cells after yellow fever vaccination. Whole-study context: SMART-Seq v4 Ultra Low Input handled preparation of low-cell-number fractions.

This clonotype has ten or more counts. The antigen remains undetermined. TCRdb reprocessed the 5' RACE reads via MiXCR and lists one record per CDR3 protein. The top ten clones hold 2.5% to 4% of a sample with just over 250,000 distinct CDR3 sequences, about 5% of them seen once. Findings and caveats of the study: Peaking on day 5 versus 15, the secondary response was faster but weaker. Re-detected after boosting: most primary clones, 96% of CD4 and under 90% of CD8.

This sequence was found in a young man who received the YFV17D yellow fever vaccine. The sequenced sample was CD4+ T cells sorted from PBMCs, obtained on the day of the yellow fever booster vaccination.

As DNA, the CDR3 is TGCAGCGTTGTAAGGTCGGCAGGGGGCTACGAGCAGTACTTC. Translated: CSVVRSAGGYEQYF. The chain uses TRBV29-1 and TRBJ2-7; 7 nucleotides line up with TRBD1. The CDR3 sequence is 14 residues long. CDR1 and CDR2 (germline): SQVTM, ANQGSEA. With 4 bases clipped from V and 3 bases from J, the junction kept 9 bases outside the gene matches.